This T cell receptor (beta chain) was found in a study of blood T cell repertoires in COVID-19. Study context: Sources were T cells, B-cell-depleted T cells, or PBMCs; the material itself was cDNA or gDNA.

CDR1 and CDR2 (germline): SGHTA, FQGNSA. The CDR3 has 15 residues. The ends were cut back, 8 bases at V and 4 bases at J, with 17 bases in the middle. In the original processing: Amplification of reference gene primers was used by the study to estimate nucleated cell counts. Produced via immunoSEQ multiplex PCR; TCRdb's table is partial and in-frame only. That table gives V, J and clone size, and the DNA gave D and trimming. Among 150,000 or so clones listed, roughly 90% were seen once. The sequence was obtained from a human donor in a cohort sampled during active COVID-19. Sequencing was done on a sample of peripheral blood. The rearrangement links TRBV7-2 to TRBJ2-2; D gene uncertain. The CDR3 loop reads CASSTLAALTGELFF. CDR3 nucleotides: TGTGCCAGCTCAACGTTAGCCGCCCTCACCGGGGAGCTGTTTTTT.